The source of this T cell receptor (beta chain) is a study of cytomegalovirus exposure and HLA in healthy donors. Per germline, CDR1 LNHDA and CDR2 SQIVND (reference sequence). V gave up 5 bases and J gave up 1 base, with 8 bases separating them. This CDR3 is built from 13 residues. Researchers ran the PCR with 60 Vbeta and 13 Jbeta primers. Using immunoSEQ multiplex PCR, the repertoire was profiled, and TCRdb retains in-frame clones only, with some absent. The data hold around 95,000 clones, with roughly four fifths observed a single time. This TCR derives from a female donor in good health and CMV-seropositive. Sequenced: PBMCs. J is TRBJ1-1 and V is TRBV19, with D maybe TRBD1 (6 bases). The CDR3 here is CASSLGQNTEAFF. The CDR3 nucleotides read TGTGCCAGTAGTTTGGGACAGAACACTGAAGCTTTCTTT. The full variable domain, rest sourced from reference TRBV19 and TRBJ1-1, is DGGITQSPKYLFRKEGQNVTLSCEQNLNHDAMYWYRQDPGQGLRLIYYSQIVNDFQKGDIAEGYSVSREKKESFPLTVTSAQKNPTAFYLCASSLGQNTEAFFGQGTRLTVV.